The next 24 T cell receptor beta chains were all read from a single sample in a study of CD8+ T cells in alopecia areata. Following extraction, RNA underwent reverse transcription to cDNA, which served as the sequencing template. TCRdb's copy holds only in-frame clones and misses some; the assay was immunoSEQ multiplex PCR. The table includes around 120,000 clones, roughly two fifths detected once. The sample comprised CD4+ T cells sorted from blood. The source of these receptors is a human donor with alopecia areata.

The chain is built from TRBV7-2 and TRBJ2-5; tentatively, D is TRBD1 (5 bases). The germline V and J ends were trimmed by 2 bases and 1 base, with 8 bases remaining between them. Germline V CDR1 and CDR2: SGHTA, FQGNSA. The CDR3 consists of 14 residues. In nucleotides, the CDR3 is TGTGCCAGCAGCTTAAATCAGGGCCAAGAGACCCAGTACTTC. It codes for CASSLNQGQETQYF.

The V gene is TRBV29-1, the J gene TRBJ1-5; 7 bases are shared with TRBD1. With V trimmed by 6 bases and J by 3 bases, 5 bases remained unmatched. In germline, CDR1 is SQVTM, CDR2 ANQGSEA. The CDR3 totals 13 residues. The CDR3 coding sequence is TGCAGCGTCGCCGGACAGGCCAATCAGCCCCAGCATTTT. Translated, it gives CSVAGQANQPQHF.

This clone was counted a few times. The chain combines TRBV11-2 with TRBJ2-5; 10 nucleotides line up with TRBD1. V lost 5 bases and J lost 5; bases outside the gene matches: 11. From germline, CDR1 is SGHAT and CDR2 FQNNGV. The length of the CDR3 is 16 residues. CDR3 residues: CASSPTGGFVSETQYF. Written as DNA, the CDR3 is TGTGCCAGCAGCCCGACAGGGGGCTTCGTATCTGAGACCCAGTACTTC.

The DNA of the CDR3 is TGTGCCAGCAGCTTAGTGGCTTCCGAGCAGTACTTC. It yields the protein CASSLVASEQYF. The gene calls are TRBV7-2 and TRBJ2-7; D ambiguous. In germline, CDR1 is SGHTA, CDR2 FQGNSA. CDR3 length equals 12 residues. The V gene lost 1 base and the J gene lost 6 bases, with 7 bases spanning the gap.

The chain joins TRBV5-1 to TRBJ2-7, with D possibly being TRBD2 (6 bases). This CDR3 region has 14 residues. Germline assignment: CDR1 SGHRS and CDR2 YFSETQ. Trimming took 0 bases from V and 11 from J, leaving 18 bases between them. Here the CDR3 DNA reads TGCGCCAGCAGCTTGGACGGGGGAAACTCCCCTGAGTACTTC. Translating it yields CASSLDGGNSPEYF.

The gene calls are TRBV19 and TRBJ2-1, with TRBD2 identical over 7 bases. The germline V gene has CDR1 LNHDA and CDR2 SQIVND (reference sequence). The CDR3 length is 13 residues. With 5 bases clipped from V and 16 bases from J, the junction kept 14 bases outside the gene matches. CDR3 sequence: CASSPPGRRQLFF. CDR3 in DNA: TGTGCCAGTAGTCCCCCCGGGAGGAGACAGTTATTCTTC.

This chain joins TRBV30 and TRBJ1-2; weak D call: TRBD1 (6 bases). The V end was cut by 3 bases, the J end by 0 bases, with 17 bases between. CDR1 and CDR2 (germline): GTSNPN, SVGIG (reference sequence). This CDR3 contains 16 residues. In DNA, the CDR3 is TGTGCCTGGAGGGCACCCGGACAGCGTTCTAACTATGGCTACACCTTC. Translated, it gives CAWRAPGQRSNYGYTF.

The table lists this clone with a few counts. The V and J genes are TRBV5-1 and TRBJ2-1, with TRBD2 as a possible D gene (6 bases). Germline V gene sequence: CDR1 SGHRS, CDR2 YFSETQ. The CDR3 extends over 13 amino acids. V shed 0 bases and J shed 13 bases, with 14 bases lying between them. The CDR3 loop is CASSLADRDFQFF. CDR3 in DNA: TGCGCCAGCAGCTTGGCCGACCGGGACTTTCAGTTCTTC.

The rearrangement joins TRBV6-5 to TRBJ2-5; D gene ambiguous. The V gene lost 5 bases and the J gene lost 11 bases, with 21 bases spanning the gap. CDR1 and CDR2 from the germline V gene are MNHEY and SVGAGI. CDR3 size: 14 residues. CDR3: CASSEGRGPHRQYF. The CDR3 DNA reads TGTGCCAGCAGTGAAGGCCGCGGACCTCATCGGCAGTACTTC.

The V call is TRBV30, the J call TRBJ2-7; 10 bases map to TRBD1. Looked up from germline, CDR1 is GTSNPN and CDR2 is SVGIG (reference sequence). CDR3 length equals 11 residues. Trimming removed 5 bases from V and 6 bases from J; junction bases left unmatched: 1. CDR3 coding DNA: TGTGCCTGGTGGACAGGGGGCGAGCAGTACTTC. It codes for CAWWTGGEQYF.

The V gene is TRBV29-1, the J gene TRBJ1-2, with D possibly matching TRBD1 (5 bases). The CDR3 loop spans 12 amino acids. The germline CDR1 and CDR2 sequences are SQVTM and ANQGSEA. Trimming removed 2 bases at V and 1 base at J, with 5 bases between. CDR3 sequence (DNA): TGCAGCGTTGAACAGGGTAACTATGGCTACACCTTC. This gives the protein CSVEQGNYGYTF.

This chain uses TRBV6-5 with TRBJ2-7, with no clear D. Trimming stripped 5 bases from V and 2 bases from J, with 16 bases between. This CDR3 has 15 residues. The germline gives CDR1 MNHEY, CDR2 SVGAGI. The chain's CDR3 is CASSTRAAAPYEQYF. The DNA of the CDR3 is TGTGCCAGCAGTACTCGGGCAGCCGCGCCCTACGAGCAGTACTTC.

This clone was found a few times. This chain links TRBV30 with TRBJ2-3; a possible D gene is TRBD1 (6 bases). Germline CDR1 GTSNPN, CDR2 SVGIG (reference sequence). The germline V and J ends were trimmed by 0 bases and 1 base, with 17 bases remaining between them. The CDR3 runs 17 residues. The chain's CDR3 is CAWSVWGRSPGTDTQYF. DNA for the CDR3: TGTGCCTGGAGTGTATGGGGGCGGTCTCCTGGCACAGATACGCAGTATTTT.

This rearrangement joins TRBV23-1 to TRBJ2-2, with D perhaps TRBD1 (5 bases). TRBV23-1 is assigned to the ORF class and has an uncertain function. Deletions cut 6 bases from V and 0 bases from J, with 17 bases between. The CDR3 is 17 residues long. The CDR3 is CASSKPNDSPNTGELFF. DNA for the CDR3: TGCGCCAGCAGCAAACCAAACGACAGTCCGAACACCGGGGAGCTGTTTTTT.

This chain connects TRBV4-3 to TRBJ1-1; tentative D call: TRBD1 (6 bases). The CDR3 sequence is 15 residues long. Germline V gene data show CDR1 as LGHNA and CDR2 as YSLEER. With 4 bases removed from V and 4 bases from J, the gap between germline ends came to 16 bases. CDR3 residues: CASSPYTGIGTEAFF. CDR3 nucleotides: TGCGCCAGCAGCCCTTACACAGGGATAGGCACTGAAGCTTTCTTT.

The J gene is TRBJ2-2, the V gene TRBV4-3, with D possibly TRBD1 on 5 matching bases. The V gene lost 1 base and the J gene lost 0 bases, with 9 bases spanning the gap. The germline gives CDR1 LGHNA, CDR2 YSLEER. There are 16 residues in the CDR3. The CDR3 loop reads CASSQVGHPNTGELFF. The CDR3 coding sequence is TGCGCCAGCAGCCAAGTAGGACACCCGAACACCGGGGAGCTGTTTTTT.

The chain recombines TRBV28 with TRBJ2-7; D not resolved. Trimming took off 7 bases at V and 2 bases at J, with 12 bases between the two ends. Germline CDR1 MDHEN, CDR2 SYDVKM. There are 13 residues in the CDR3. This CDR3 reads CASTGEVPYEQYF. The CDR3 coding sequence is TGTGCCAGCACAGGTGAAGTTCCCTACGAGCAGTACTTC.

V is TRBV7-9 and J is TRBJ2-2, with 8 bases fitting TRBD2. Germline CDR1 reads SEHNR; CDR2 reads FQNEAQ (reference sequence). This CDR3 is 15 amino acids long. J gave up 4 bases and V 5 bases, and 6 bases lay outside the gene matches. CDR3 protein: CASSTPGGVTGELFF. The DNA of the CDR3 is TGTGCCAGCAGCACCCCGGGGGGGGTCACCGGGGAGCTGTTTTTT.

This rearrangement joins TRBV28 to TRBJ1-1; the D gene is possibly TRBD1 (5 bases). CDR1 and CDR2 from the germline V gene are MDHEN and SYDVKM. The CDR3 sequence is 11 residues long. V lost 5 bases to trimming and J lost 4 bases, with 5 bases between them. CDR3 sequence: CASSGATEAFF. DNA for the CDR3: TGTGCCAGCAGTGGGGCCACTGAAGCTTTCTTT. The full variable domain, its missing parts supplied by reference TRBV28 and TRBJ1-1, is DVKVTQSSRYLVKRTGEKVFLECVQDMDHENMFWYRQDPGLGLRLIYFSYDVKMKEKGDIPEGYSVSREKKERFSLILESASTNQTSMYLCASSGATEAFFGQGTRLTVV.

The J gene is TRBJ2-5, the V gene TRBV18; no reliable D call. CDR1 KGHSH and CDR2 LQKENI come from the germline V gene. CDR3 length equals 13 residues. Deletions cut 2 bases from V and 5 bases from J, with 9 bases between. The CDR3 sequence: CASSPDSGETQYF. Here the CDR3 DNA reads TGTGCCAGCTCACCAGACTCCGGCGAGACCCAGTACTTC.

The chain joins TRBV29-1 to TRBJ2-1; TRBD2 agrees at 9 bases. Germline V lookup: CDR1 SQVTM, CDR2 ANQGSEA. The CDR3 spans 16 residues. V shed 3 bases, J shed 3 bases, and the junction held 9 bases outside the gene matches. The CDR3 DNA sequence: TGCAGCGTTGATTCGGTTACTAGCGGGCTCTACAATGAGCAGTTCTTC. Protein product: CSVDSVTSGLYNEQFF.

This chain connects TRBV2 to TRBJ2-5, with 10 bases identical to TRBD1. With V trimmed by 6 bases and J by 3 bases, 7 bases remained unmatched. Germline V gene data show CDR1 as SNHLY and CDR2 as FYNNEI. The CDR3 runs to 15 residues. CDR3 amino acids: CASRGDRGRKETQYF. The CDR3 coding sequence is TGTGCCAGCAGAGGGGACAGGGGTCGCAAAGAGACCCAGTACTTC.

As for this clone: The sample has other DNA sequences that encode this CDR3 too. This sequence joins TRBV5-1 and TRBJ2-2; D is undetermined. There are 13 residues in the CDR3. Deletions cut 2 bases from V and 1 base from J, with 3 bases between. Per the germline V gene, CDR1 is SGHRS and CDR2 is YFSETQ. The CDR3 here is CASSLGNTGELFF. CDR3 DNA: TGCGCCAGCAGCTTAGGGAACACCGGGGAGCTGTTTTTT.

The chain couples TRBV7-8 to TRBJ2-4; 7 nucleotides match TRBD1. The CDR3 runs to 14 residues. In germline, CDR1 is SGHVS, CDR2 FQNEAQ. V shed 2 bases, J shed 6 bases, and the junction held 4 bases outside the gene matches. The CDR3 sequence is CASSLQGDPNIQYF. CDR3 in DNA: TGTGCCAGCAGCTTACAGGGGGACCCAAACATTCAGTACTTC.